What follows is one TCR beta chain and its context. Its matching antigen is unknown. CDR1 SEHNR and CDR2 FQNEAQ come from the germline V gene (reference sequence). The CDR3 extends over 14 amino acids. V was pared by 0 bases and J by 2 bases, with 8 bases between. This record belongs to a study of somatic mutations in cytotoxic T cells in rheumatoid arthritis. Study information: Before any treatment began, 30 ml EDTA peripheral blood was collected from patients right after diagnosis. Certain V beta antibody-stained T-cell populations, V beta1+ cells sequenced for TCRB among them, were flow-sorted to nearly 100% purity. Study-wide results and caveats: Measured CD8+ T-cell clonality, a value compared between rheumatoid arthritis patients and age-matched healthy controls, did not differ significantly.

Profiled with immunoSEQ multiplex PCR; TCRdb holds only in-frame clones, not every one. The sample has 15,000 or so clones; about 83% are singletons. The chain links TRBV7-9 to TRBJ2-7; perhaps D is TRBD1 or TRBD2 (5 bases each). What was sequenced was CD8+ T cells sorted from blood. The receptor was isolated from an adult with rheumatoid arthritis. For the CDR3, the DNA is TGTGCCAGCAGCTTAGCAGGGACGGCCTACGAGCAGTACTTC. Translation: CASSLAGTAYEQYF.